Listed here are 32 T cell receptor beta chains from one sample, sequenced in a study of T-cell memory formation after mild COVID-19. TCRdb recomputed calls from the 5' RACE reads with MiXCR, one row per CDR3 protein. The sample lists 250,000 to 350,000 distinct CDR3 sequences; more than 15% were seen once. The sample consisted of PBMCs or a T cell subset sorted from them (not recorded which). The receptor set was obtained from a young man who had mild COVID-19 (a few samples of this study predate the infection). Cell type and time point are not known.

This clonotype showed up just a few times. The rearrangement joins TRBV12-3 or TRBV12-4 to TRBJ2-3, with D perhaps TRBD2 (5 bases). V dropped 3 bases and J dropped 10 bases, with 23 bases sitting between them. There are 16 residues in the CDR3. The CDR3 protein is CASSFPGELSPLPQYF. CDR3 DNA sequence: TGTGCCAGCAGTTTCCCCGGGGAACTATCACCTCTCCCGCAGTATTTT.

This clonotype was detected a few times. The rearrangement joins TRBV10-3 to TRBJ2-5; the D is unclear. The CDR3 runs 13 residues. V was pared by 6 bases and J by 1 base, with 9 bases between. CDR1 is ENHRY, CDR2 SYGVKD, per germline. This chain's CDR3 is CAIREPPQETQYF. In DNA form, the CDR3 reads TGTGCCATCAGGGAACCTCCCCAAGAGACCCAGTACTTC.

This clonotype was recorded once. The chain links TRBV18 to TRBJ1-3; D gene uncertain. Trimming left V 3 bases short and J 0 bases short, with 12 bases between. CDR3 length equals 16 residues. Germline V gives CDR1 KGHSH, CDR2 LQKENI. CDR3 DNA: TGTGCCAGCTCACCCCCCCGAGTGGGCTCTGGAAACACCATATATTTT. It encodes CASSPPRVGSGNTIYF.

The CDR3: CASSPWDPGELFF. For the CDR3, the DNA is TGCGCCAGCAGCCCTTGGGATCCCGGGGAGCTGTTTTTT. The chain has TRBV5-1 and TRBJ2-2; no firm D call. Germline CDR1 reads SGHRS; CDR2 reads YFSETQ. This CDR3 region has 13 residues. Deletions cut 4 bases from V and 6 bases from J, with 10 bases between.

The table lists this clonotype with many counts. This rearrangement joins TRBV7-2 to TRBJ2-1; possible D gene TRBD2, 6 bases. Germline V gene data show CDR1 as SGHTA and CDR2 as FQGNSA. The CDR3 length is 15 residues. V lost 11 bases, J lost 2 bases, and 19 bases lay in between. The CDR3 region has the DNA TGTGCCTGCAAACTAGGGGACTCGCCCTACAATGAGCAGTTCTTC. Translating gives CACKLGDSPYNEQFF. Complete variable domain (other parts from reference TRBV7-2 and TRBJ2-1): GAGVSQSPSNKVTEKGKDVELRCDPISGHTALYWYRQSLGQGLEFLIYFQGNSAPDKSGLPSDRFSAERTGGSVSTLTIQRTQQEDSAVYLCACKLGDSPYNEQFFGPGTRLTVL.

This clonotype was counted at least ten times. This chain's CDR3 is CASSEPDRYEQYF. Here the CDR3 DNA reads TGTGCCAGCAGTGAACCGGATCGCTACGAGCAGTACTTC. The chain has TRBV2 and TRBJ2-7; D is undetermined. Trimming shortened V by 2 bases and J by 3 bases, and 8 bases separated the two germline ends. Germline V lookup: CDR1 SNHLY, CDR2 FYNNEI. The CDR3 sequence is 13 residues long.

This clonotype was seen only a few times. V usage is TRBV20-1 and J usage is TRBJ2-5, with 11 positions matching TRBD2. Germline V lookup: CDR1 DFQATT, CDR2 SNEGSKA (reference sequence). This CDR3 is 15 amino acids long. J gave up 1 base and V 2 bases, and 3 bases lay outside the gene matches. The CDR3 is CSARRTSGGQETQYF. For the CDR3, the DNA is TGCAGTGCTAGACGTACTAGCGGGGGCCAAGAGACCCAGTACTTC.

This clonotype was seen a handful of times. CDR3 loop: CASSVQGGTEAFF. CDR3 sequence (DNA): TGTGCCAGCAGCGTTCAGGGAGGCACTGAAGCTTTCTTT. The V gene is TRBV9, the J gene TRBJ1-1; the D gene is possibly TRBD1 (5 bases). The CDR3 spans 13 residues. Germline V lookup: CDR1 SGDLS, CDR2 YYNGEE. The V end lost 2 bases, the J end lost 4 bases, and 9 bases lay between the germline ends.

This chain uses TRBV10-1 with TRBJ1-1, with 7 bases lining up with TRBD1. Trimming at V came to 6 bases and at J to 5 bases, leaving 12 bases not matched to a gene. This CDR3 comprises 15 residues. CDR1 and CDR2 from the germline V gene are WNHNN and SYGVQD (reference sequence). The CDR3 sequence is CASSAATGRGTEAFF. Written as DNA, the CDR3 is TGCGCCAGCAGCGCCGCGACAGGGCGGGGGACTGAAGCTTTCTTT.

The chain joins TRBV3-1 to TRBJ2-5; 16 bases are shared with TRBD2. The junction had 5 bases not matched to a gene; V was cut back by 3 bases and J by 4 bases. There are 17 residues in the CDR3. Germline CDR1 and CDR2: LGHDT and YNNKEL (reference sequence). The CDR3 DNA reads TGTGCCAGCAGCCAGGGACTAGCGGGGGGGCAGGGAGAGACCCAGTACTTC. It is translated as CASSQGLAGGQGETQYF.

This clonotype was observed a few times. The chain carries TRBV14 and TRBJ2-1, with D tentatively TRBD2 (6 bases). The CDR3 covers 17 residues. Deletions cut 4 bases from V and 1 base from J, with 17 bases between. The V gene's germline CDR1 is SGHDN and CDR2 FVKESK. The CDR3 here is CASSRGPEGMSYNEQFF. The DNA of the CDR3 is TGTGCCAGCAGCCGCGGGCCGGAGGGAATGTCCTACAATGAGCAGTTCTTC.

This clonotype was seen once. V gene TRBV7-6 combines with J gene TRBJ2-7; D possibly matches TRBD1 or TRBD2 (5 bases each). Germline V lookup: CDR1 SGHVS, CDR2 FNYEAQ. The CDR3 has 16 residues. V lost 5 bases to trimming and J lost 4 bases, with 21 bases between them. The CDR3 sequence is CASSPRYGTEAYEQYV. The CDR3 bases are TGTGCCAGCAGCCCAAGATATGGGACGGAGGCTTACGAGCAGTACGTC.

The CDR3 loop reads CASSLDWLAGLGANVLTF. The CDR3 coding sequence is TGTGCCAGCAGCTTAGATTGGTTGGCAGGCCTAGGGGCCAACGTCCTGACTTTC. The chain employs TRBV11-2 and TRBJ2-6; D unclear. The CDR3 loop spans 18 amino acids. Germline CDR1 reads SGHAT; CDR2 reads FQNNGV. Trimming pared 0 bases from V and 4 bases from J, leaving 16 bases between.

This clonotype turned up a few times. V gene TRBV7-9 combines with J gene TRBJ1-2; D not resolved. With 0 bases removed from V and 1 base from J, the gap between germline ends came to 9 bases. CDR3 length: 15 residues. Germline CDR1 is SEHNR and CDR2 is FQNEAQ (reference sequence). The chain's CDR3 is CASSLASSGNYGYTF. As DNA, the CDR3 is TGTGCCAGCAGCTTAGCGTCATCGGGTAACTATGGCTACACCTTC.

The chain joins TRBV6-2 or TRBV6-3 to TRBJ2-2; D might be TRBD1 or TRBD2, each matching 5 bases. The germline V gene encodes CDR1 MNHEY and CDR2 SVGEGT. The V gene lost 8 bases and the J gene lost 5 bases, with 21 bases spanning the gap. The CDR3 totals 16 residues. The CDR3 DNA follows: TGTGCCAGCCAGCGAGGGGTTCGGCTCGAGACCGGGGAGCTGTTTTTT. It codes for CASQRGVRLETGELFF.

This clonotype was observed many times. CDR3 bases: TGCAGTGCTAGGGGACTAGGTGTTAGCTTTGAGCAGTTCTTC. This sequence encodes CSARGLGVSFEQFF. The rearrangement links TRBV20-1 to TRBJ2-1, with 8 bases matching TRBD2. V lost 3 bases to trimming and J lost 9 bases; unmatched junction nucleotides: 10. From germline, CDR1 is DFQATT and CDR2 SNEGSKA (reference sequence). The CDR3 has 14 amino acids.

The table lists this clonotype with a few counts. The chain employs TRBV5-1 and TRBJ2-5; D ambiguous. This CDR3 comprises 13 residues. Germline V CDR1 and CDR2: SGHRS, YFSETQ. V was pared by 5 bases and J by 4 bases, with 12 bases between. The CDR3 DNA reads TGCGCCAGCAGAAACGCCCCGGGAGAGACCCAGTACTTC. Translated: CASRNAPGETQYF.

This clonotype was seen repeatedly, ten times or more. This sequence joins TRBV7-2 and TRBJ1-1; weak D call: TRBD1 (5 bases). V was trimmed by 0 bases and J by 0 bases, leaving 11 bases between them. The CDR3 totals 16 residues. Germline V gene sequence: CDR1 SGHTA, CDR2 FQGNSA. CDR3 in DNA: TGTGCCAGCAGCTTAGCGGGGCAGGGCTTGAACACTGAAGCTTTCTTT. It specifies CASSLAGQGLNTEAFF.

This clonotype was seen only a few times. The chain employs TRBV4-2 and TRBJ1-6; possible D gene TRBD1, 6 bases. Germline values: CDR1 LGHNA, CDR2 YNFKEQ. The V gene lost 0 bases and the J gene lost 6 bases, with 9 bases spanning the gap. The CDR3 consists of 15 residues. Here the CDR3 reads CASSQEQGSNSPLHF. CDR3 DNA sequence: TGTGCCAGCAGCCAAGAGCAGGGGAGTAATTCACCCCTCCACTTT.

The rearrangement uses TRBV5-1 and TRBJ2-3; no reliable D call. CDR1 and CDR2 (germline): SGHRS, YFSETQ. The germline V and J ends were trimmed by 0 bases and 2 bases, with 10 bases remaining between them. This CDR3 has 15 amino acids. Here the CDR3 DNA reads TGCGCCAGCAGCTTGGTTCGTGGAACCACAGATACGCAGTATTTT. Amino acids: CASSLVRGTTDTQYF.

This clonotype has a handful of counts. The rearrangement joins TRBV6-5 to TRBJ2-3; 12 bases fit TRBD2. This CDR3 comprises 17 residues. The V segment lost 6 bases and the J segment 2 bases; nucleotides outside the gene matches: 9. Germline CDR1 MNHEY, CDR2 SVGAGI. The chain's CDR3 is CASSGLAGPSSTDTQYF. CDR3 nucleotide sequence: TGTGCCAGCAGCGGACTAGCGGGGCCCTCTTCCACAGATACGCAGTATTTT.

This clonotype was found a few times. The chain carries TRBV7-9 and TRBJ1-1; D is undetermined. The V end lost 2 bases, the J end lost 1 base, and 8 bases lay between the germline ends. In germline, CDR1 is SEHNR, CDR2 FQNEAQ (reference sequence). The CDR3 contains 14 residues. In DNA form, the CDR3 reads TGTGCCAGCAGCTTAAGACGCCAGAACACTGAAGCTTTCTTT. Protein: CASSLRRQNTEAFF.

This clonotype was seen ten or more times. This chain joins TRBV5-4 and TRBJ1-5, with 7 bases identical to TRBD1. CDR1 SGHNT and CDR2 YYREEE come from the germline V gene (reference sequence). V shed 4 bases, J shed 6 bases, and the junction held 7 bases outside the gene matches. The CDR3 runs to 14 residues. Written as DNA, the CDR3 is TGTGCCAGCAGCCAAGGGGGCGCGGGTCAGCCCCAGCATTTT. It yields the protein CASSQGGAGQPQHF. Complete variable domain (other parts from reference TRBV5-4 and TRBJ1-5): ETGVTQSPTHLIKTRGQQVTLRCSSQSGHNTVSWYQQALGQGPQFIFQYYREEENGRGNFPPRFSGLQFPNYSSELNVNALELDDSALYLCASSQGGAGQPQHFGDGTRLSIL.

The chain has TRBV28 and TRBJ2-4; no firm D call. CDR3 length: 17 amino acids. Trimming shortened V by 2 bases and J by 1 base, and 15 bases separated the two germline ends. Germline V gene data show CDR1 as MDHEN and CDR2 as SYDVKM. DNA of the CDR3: TGTGCCAGCAGTTTACACTTTTACAGCCGGGCCAAAAACATTCAGTACTTC. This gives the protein CASSLHFYSRAKNIQYF.

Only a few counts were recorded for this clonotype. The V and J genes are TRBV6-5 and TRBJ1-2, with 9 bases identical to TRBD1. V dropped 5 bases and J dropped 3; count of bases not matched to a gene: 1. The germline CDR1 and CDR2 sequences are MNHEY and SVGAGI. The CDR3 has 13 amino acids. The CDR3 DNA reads TGTGCCAGCAGTAGGGACAGGGACTATGGCTACACCTTC. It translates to CASSRDRDYGYTF.

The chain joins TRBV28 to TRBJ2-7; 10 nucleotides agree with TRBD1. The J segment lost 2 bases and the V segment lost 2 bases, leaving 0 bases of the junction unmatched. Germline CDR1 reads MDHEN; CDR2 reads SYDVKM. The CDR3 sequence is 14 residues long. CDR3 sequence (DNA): TGTGCCAGCAGTTTAGGGACAGGGGCCTACGAGCAGTACGTC. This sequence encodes CASSLGTGAYEQYV.

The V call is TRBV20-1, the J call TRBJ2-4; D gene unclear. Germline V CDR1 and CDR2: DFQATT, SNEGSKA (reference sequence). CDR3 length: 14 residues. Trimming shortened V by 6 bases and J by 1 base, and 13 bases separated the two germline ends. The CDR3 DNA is TGCAGTGCCCCGGGTTGGTGGGCCAAAAACATTCAGTACTTC. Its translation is CSAPGWWAKNIQYF.

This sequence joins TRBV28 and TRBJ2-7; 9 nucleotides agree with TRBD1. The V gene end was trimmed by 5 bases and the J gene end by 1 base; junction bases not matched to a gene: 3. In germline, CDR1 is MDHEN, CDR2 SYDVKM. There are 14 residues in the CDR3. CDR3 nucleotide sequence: TGTGCCAGCAGTCTACAGGGGGCGTCCTACGAGCAGTACTTC. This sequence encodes CASSLQGASYEQYF.

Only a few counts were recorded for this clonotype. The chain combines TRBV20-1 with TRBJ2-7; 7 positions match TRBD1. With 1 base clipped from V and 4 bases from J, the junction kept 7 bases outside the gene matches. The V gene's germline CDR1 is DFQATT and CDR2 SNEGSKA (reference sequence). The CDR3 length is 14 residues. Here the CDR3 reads CSARATGQKYEQYV. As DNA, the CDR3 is TGCAGTGCTAGAGCCACGGGACAGAAATACGAGCAGTACGTC.

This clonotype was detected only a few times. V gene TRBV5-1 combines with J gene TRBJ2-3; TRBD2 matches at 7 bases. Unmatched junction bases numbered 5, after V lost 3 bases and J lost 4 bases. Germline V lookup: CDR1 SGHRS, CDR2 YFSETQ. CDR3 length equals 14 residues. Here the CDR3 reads CASSWGTSADTQYF. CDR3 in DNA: TGCGCCAGCAGCTGGGGTACTAGCGCAGATACGCAGTATTTT.

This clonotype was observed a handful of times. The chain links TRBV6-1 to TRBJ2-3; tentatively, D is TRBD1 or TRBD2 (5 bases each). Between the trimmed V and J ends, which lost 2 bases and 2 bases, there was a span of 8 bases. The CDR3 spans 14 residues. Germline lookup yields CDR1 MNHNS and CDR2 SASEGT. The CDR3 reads CASSERGPTDTQYF. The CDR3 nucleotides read TGTGCCAGCAGTGAACGGGGACCCACAGATACGCAGTATTTT.

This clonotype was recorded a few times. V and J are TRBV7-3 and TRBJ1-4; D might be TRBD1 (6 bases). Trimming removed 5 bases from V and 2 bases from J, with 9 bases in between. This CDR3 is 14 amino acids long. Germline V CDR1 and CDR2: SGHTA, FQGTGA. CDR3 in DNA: TGTGCCAGCAGCCCTAGGGGGACTAATGAAAAACTGTTTTTT. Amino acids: CASSPRGTNEKLFF. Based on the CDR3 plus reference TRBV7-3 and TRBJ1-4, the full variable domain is GAGVSQTPSNKVTEKGKYVELRCDPISGHTALYWYRQSLGQGPEFLIYFQGTGAADDSGLPNDRFFAVRPEGSVSTLKIQRTERGDSAVYLCASSPRGTNEKLFFGSGTQLSVL.